Below, 26 T cell receptor beta chains from the same sample are listed, as sequenced in a study of blood T cells in healthy people across ages. It was with a sample-barcoded 5' primer and a J-beta primer mix that a second PCR of roughly 7 to 12 cycles was run. MiXCR, applied by TCRdb to the 5' RACE reads, yields one record per CDR3 protein. The table records under 2,000,000 distinct CDR3 sequences, approximately 50% of them present only once. Sequences were obtained from blood. Source of these receptors: a woman aged 40 to 49 in good health.

J is TRBJ2-5 and V is TRBV2, with a possible D match to TRBD1 (5 bases). The J call is uncertain, as TRBJ2-7 better fits the DNA end. CDR1 SNHLY and CDR2 FYNNEI come from the germline V gene. The CDR3 runs to 12 residues. In DNA form, the CDR3 reads TGTGCCAGCAGTAACAGGTACTACGAGCAGTACTTC. Its translation: CASSNRYYEQYF.

This clonotype was detected a few times. This chain links TRBV28 with TRBJ2-4; D not certain. The end of the DNA aligns better with TRBJ2-7, so the J call may be wrong. CDR1 MDHEN and CDR2 SYDVKM come from the germline V gene. This CDR3 region has 13 residues. CDR3 residues: CASTERSAYEQYF. The CDR3 bases are TGTGCCAGCACCGAGAGATCGGCCTACGAGCAGTACTTC.

The sample holds a few counts of this clonotype. The chain uses TRBV6-2 or TRBV6-3 and TRBJ1-6; 9 bases match TRBD1. Germline loops: CDR1 MNHEY, CDR2 SVGEGT. The length of the CDR3 is 15 residues. Trimming at V came to 4 bases and at J to 8 bases, leaving 6 bases not matched to a gene. In nucleotides, the CDR3 is TGTGCCAGCAGTTTTGCCAGGACAGGGGATTCACCCCTCCACTTT. Translated: CASSFARTGDSPLHF.

As concerns this clonotype: One base away lies a much larger clone, so this may be a sequencing read error. The chain joins TRBV7-2 to TRBJ2-5, with TRBD2 identical over 9 bases. In germline, CDR1 is SGHTA, CDR2 FQGNSA. The CDR3 has 14 residues. V gave up 5 bases and J gave up 5 bases; unmatched junction bases: 6. For the CDR3, the DNA is TGTGCCAGCAGCGTACGCGGGGGGGCCGAGACCCAGTACTTC. It is translated as CASSVRGGAETQYF.

The chain carries TRBV12-3 or TRBV12-4 and TRBJ2-3; 7 bases are shared with TRBD2. This CDR3 is 16 amino acids long. J lost 2 bases, V lost 6 bases, and 11 bases had no gene match. The CDR3 sequence is CASSPPGSGFTDTQYF. The DNA of the CDR3 is TGTGCCAGCAGCCCTCCGGGTAGCGGGTTCACAGATACGCAGTATTTT.

The gene calls are TRBV27 and TRBJ2-3, with 7 bases that match TRBD2. CDR3 length: 15 residues. The V and J ends lost 5 bases and 1 base, in that order; junction bases with no gene match: 6. Germline CDR1 MNHEY, CDR2 SMNVEV (reference sequence). The DNA of the CDR3 is TGTGCCAGCAGTATGGAGCGGGGCCGCACAGATACGCAGTATTTT. Its protein product is CASSMERGRTDTQYF.

The chain carries TRBV7-8 and TRBJ2-5; D gene uncertain. Germline V gene sequence: CDR1 SGHVS, CDR2 FQNEAQ. This CDR3 comprises 12 residues. Trimming removed 3 bases from V and 3 bases from J, with 5 bases in between. The CDR3 DNA reads as TGTGCCAGCAGCTTGCGGAAAGAGACCCAGTACTTC. It codes for CASSLRKETQYF.

CDR3: CASSEDAGIYNEQFF. DNA for the CDR3: TGCGCCAGCAGTGAGGACGCTGGAATCTACAATGAGCAGTTCTTC. V and J are TRBV10-1 and TRBJ2-1; no clear D gene. The CDR3 consists of 15 residues. The V gene's germline CDR1 is WNHNN and CDR2 SYGVQD (reference sequence). V lost 2 bases, J lost 3 bases, and 11 bases lay in between.

This clonotype was seen more than once but under ten times. The chain recombines TRBV29-1 with TRBJ2-5, with D perhaps matching TRBD2 (7 bases). The end of the DNA aligns better with TRBJ2-1, so the J call may be wrong. Germline loops: CDR1 SQVTM, CDR2 ANQGSEA. This CDR3 has 15 amino acids. CDR3 coding DNA: TGCAGCGCCGAAGGGGGGGCGCAGTTTCCAGAGACCCAGTTCTTC. Amino acids: CSAEGGAQFPETQFF.

This chain connects TRBV9 to TRBJ2-7, with D perhaps TRBD2 (5 bases). This CDR3 has 12 residues. Trimming took 2 bases from V and 6 from J, leaving 9 bases between them. Per germline, CDR1 SGDLS and CDR2 YYNGEE. The chain's CDR3 is CASSVVAGEQYF. CDR3 DNA sequence: TGTGCCAGCAGCGTGGTGGCGGGCGAGCAGTACTTC.

This clonotype occurred once. V usage is TRBV20-1 and J usage is TRBJ2-1; 11 bases map to TRBD2. The germline V gene has CDR1 DFQATT and CDR2 SNEGSKA (reference sequence). V shed 2 bases and J 3 bases; nucleotides not matched to a gene: 18. This CDR3 contains 20 residues. The DNA of the CDR3 is TGCAGTGCTAGAAATCGTTTAACTGGGCTAGCGGGGGGTTACTACAATGAGCAGTTCTTC. Protein: CSARNRLTGLAGGYYNEQFF.

Only a few counts were recorded for this clonotype. The V and J genes are TRBV6-5 and TRBJ2-5; D remains ambiguous. The DNA end is a closer match to TRBJ2-7, so the J assignment may be wrong. Germline CDR1 MNHEY, CDR2 SVGAGI. The CDR3 is made up of 13 amino acids. CDR3 coding DNA: TGTGCCAGCAGTGACGGAGACATCGGCGAGCAGTACTTC. It translates to CASSDGDIGEQYF.

This chain uses TRBV20-1 with TRBJ2-7, with D possibly being TRBD2 (6 bases). The V gene lost 7 bases and the J gene lost 5 bases, with 12 bases spanning the gap. Germline CDR1 reads DFQATT; CDR2 reads SNEGSKA (reference sequence). The CDR3 covers 11 residues. The CDR3: CSVAVPDEQYF. CDR3 DNA sequence: TGCAGTGTAGCGGTGCCCGACGAGCAGTACTTC.

The chain links TRBV13 to TRBJ2-1; 7 bases are shared with TRBD2. This CDR3 spans 14 amino acids. Trimming at V came to 5 bases and at J to 7 bases, leaving 8 bases not matched to a gene. The germline CDR1 and CDR2 sequences are PRHDT and FYEKMQ (reference sequence). The CDR3 DNA follows: TGTGCCAGCAGCGTCGGGGGGTCTTTGAATGAGCAGTTCTTC. Residues: CASSVGGSLNEQFF.

This chain uses TRBV12-3 or TRBV12-4 with TRBJ2-5; D is possibly TRBD1 (6 bases). The germline V and J ends were trimmed by 6 bases and 4 bases, with 21 bases remaining between them. The CDR3 has 16 residues. In nucleotides, the CDR3 is TGTGCCAGCAGGTCTGTAGGGACAATGGGGACAGAGACCCAGTACTTC. Translated, it gives CASRSVGTMGTETQYF.

The gene calls are TRBV20-1 and TRBJ2-4; maybe TRBD2 (6 bases). The end of the DNA aligns better with TRBJ2-7, so the J call may be wrong. Germline loops: CDR1 DFQATT, CDR2 SNEGSKA (reference sequence). The CDR3 covers 12 residues. Here the CDR3 reads CSASGTPYEQYF. Here the CDR3 DNA reads TGCAGTGCTAGCGGGACTCCCTACGAGCAGTACTTC.

This chain uses TRBV20-1 with TRBJ1-1; tentatively, D is TRBD1 (5 bases). Germline CDR1 DFQATT, CDR2 SNEGSKA (reference sequence). This CDR3 has 15 residues. Trimming pared 1 base from V and 1 base from J, leaving 13 bases between. The CDR3 DNA sequence: TGCAGTGCTAGAGGGCAGGGCGTGCAGAACACTGAAGCTTTCTTT. Amino acid sequence: CSARGQGVQNTEAFF.

This chain connects TRBV6-5 to TRBJ2-2, with TRBD2 matching over 9 bases. The CDR3 runs to 19 residues. The junction had 16 bases not matched to a gene; V was cut back by 4 bases and J by 4 bases. Germline V gene data show CDR1 as MNHEY and CDR2 as SVGAGI. The DNA for the CDR3 is TGTGCCAGCAGTTCTCCCTCAGTGGCGGGGGGGCCTAGCACCGGGGAGCTGTTTTTT. This encodes CASSSPSVAGGPSTGELFF.

This clonotype has more than one count but fewer than ten. This chain links TRBV28 with TRBJ2-3; D remains ambiguous. The V end was cut by 5 bases, the J end by 3 bases, with 9 bases between. The CDR3 contains 13 residues. Germline values: CDR1 MDHEN, CDR2 SYDVKM. The CDR3 protein is CASSGWVTDTQYF. CDR3 sequence (DNA): TGTGCCAGCAGTGGGTGGGTAACAGATACGCAGTATTTT.

The J gene is TRBJ2-2, the V gene TRBV6-2 or TRBV6-3; D unclear. The V and J ends lost 0 bases and 7 bases respectively, with 6 bases between them. CDR1 and CDR2 from the germline V gene are MNHEY and SVGEGT. The CDR3 is 13 residues long. CDR3 sequence (DNA): TGTGCCAGCAGTTACTCGGTGAACGGGGAGCTGTTTTTT. Translating it yields CASSYSVNGELFF.

This sequence joins TRBV15 and TRBJ1-6; no firm D call. Trimming left V 0 bases short and J 6 bases short, with 9 bases between. Germline-derived CDR1 and CDR2 are LNHNV and YYDKDF (reference sequence). The CDR3 extends over 15 amino acids. The CDR3 loop is CATSRDHGGNSPLHF. In DNA form, the CDR3 reads TGTGCCACCAGCAGAGATCACGGAGGTAATTCACCCCTCCACTTT.

The V and J genes are TRBV10-3 and TRBJ2-7, with unresolved D. Trimming cost V 7 bases and J 0 bases, with 13 bases left between them. The CDR3 extends over 14 amino acids. Germline-derived CDR1 and CDR2 are ENHRY and SYGVKD. The CDR3 spells CAIKNDGFSYEQYF. The CDR3 nucleotides read TGTGCCATCAAAAACGACGGGTTCTCCTACGAGCAGTACTTC.

The chain employs TRBV2 and TRBJ1-4, with D uncertain. Looked up from germline, CDR1 is SNHLY and CDR2 is FYNNEI. Trimming removed 6 bases from V and 0 bases from J, with 11 bases in between. This CDR3 spans 15 amino acids. The CDR3 loop is CASRPQSATNEKLFF. Written as DNA, the CDR3 is TGTGCCAGCAGACCTCAGAGTGCAACTAATGAAAAACTGTTTTTT.

The gene calls are TRBV5-1 and TRBJ2-3, with D hard to call. CDR1 and CDR2 from the germline V gene are SGHRS and YFSETQ. The germline V and J ends were trimmed by 2 bases and 3 bases, with 7 bases remaining between them. The CDR3 sequence is 13 residues long. For the CDR3, the DNA is TGCGCCAGCAGCTTTCGGAAAACAGATACGCAGTATTTT. Protein product: CASSFRKTDTQYF.

This clonotype was recorded once. V usage is TRBV7-3 and J usage is TRBJ2-5; 13 positions agree with TRBD2. CDR1 and CDR2 from the germline V gene are SGHTA and FQGTGA. J lost 3 bases, V lost 2 bases, and 6 bases had no gene match. The CDR3 is 17 amino acids. CDR3 loop: CASSLPLGLAGEETQYF. The CDR3 nucleotides are TGTGCCAGCAGCTTACCCCTCGGACTAGCGGGGGAAGAGACCCAGTACTTC.

The gene calls are TRBV7-6 and TRBJ2-7; perhaps D is TRBD1 or TRBD2 (5 bases each). The J call may be incorrect, as the DNA end agrees better with TRBJ2-5. The germline gives CDR1 SGHVS, CDR2 FNYEAQ. The CDR3 sequence is 15 residues long. CDR3 DNA sequence: TGTGCCAGCAGCTCCACCGGGACCCTGCCTGGGACCCAGTACTTC. It codes for CASSSTGTLPGTQYF.